A selection of T cell receptor beta chains follows, all from one sample in a study of radiation and T cells in renal cell carcinoma. The data were produced by immunoSEQ multiplex PCR, yet TCRdb's version contains in-frame clones alone and is incomplete. The profile shows about 130,000 clones, roughly 88% of them singletons. The sequencing here drew on blood, taken from a patient whose treatment included radiotherapy and nephrectomy. These receptors came from a woman between 45 and 65 years old with renal cell carcinoma. Both conserved end residues are part of each CDR3. The order of the fields is V gene, clone size, J gene, CDR3 protein. Only part of the rows carry a size: once, few, many, or a class if the clone is expanded.

V gene: TRBV5-5; clone size: .; J gene: TRBJ2-3; CDR3 protein: CASSKGTSGEADTQYF
V gene: TRBV29-1; clone size: once; J gene: TRBJ2-3; CDR3 protein: CSGTSGGLTDTQYF
V gene: TRBV7-2; clone size: .; J gene: TRBJ2-5; CDR3 protein: CASSSAVRETQYF
V gene: TRBV11-2; clone size: once; J gene: TRBJ2-6; CDR3 protein: CASSLRGTYSGANVLTF
V gene: TRBV18; clone size: once; J gene: TRBJ2-7; CDR3 protein: CASSPLLYSGVNEQYF
V gene: TRBV6-4; clone size: .; J gene: TRBJ1-5; CDR3 protein: CASSYSHQPQHF
V gene: TRBV6-6; clone size: .; J gene: TRBJ1-1; CDR3 protein: CASSSTDRMNTEAFF
V gene: TRBV29-1; clone size: once; J gene: TRBJ1-2; CDR3 protein: CSVVSSDYGYTF
V gene: TRBV2; clone size: .; J gene: TRBJ2-1; CDR3 protein: CASSEMGANEQFF
V gene: TRBV11-3; clone size: .; J gene: TRBJ2-7; CDR3 protein: CASSPGQGTSDEQYF
V gene: TRBV14; clone size: .; J gene: TRBJ2-3; CDR3 protein: CASSLEGTSGGISTDTQYF
V gene: TRBV19; clone size: .; J gene: TRBJ2-2; CDR3 protein: CASSASNTGELFF
V gene: TRBV5-4; clone size: .; J gene: TRBJ2-7; CDR3 protein: CASSLGGIYEQYF
V gene: TRBV19; clone size: .; J gene: TRBJ1-6; CDR3 protein: CASSIGQGAVNSPLHF
V gene: TRBV18; clone size: .; J gene: TRBJ1-2; CDR3 protein: CASSQGEYYGYTF
V gene: TRBV5-6; clone size: .; J gene: TRBJ1-5; CDR3 protein: CASSSRQGGQPQHF
V gene: TRBV7-9; clone size: .; J gene: TRBJ1-4; CDR3 protein: CASSLGQVEKLFF
V gene: TRBV9; clone size: .; J gene: TRBJ1-3; CDR3 protein: CASSPGEGYGGNTIYF
V gene: TRBV5-4; clone size: .; J gene: TRBJ1-1; CDR3 protein: CASSLQQVTVEAFF
V gene: TRBV4-1; clone size: few; J gene: TRBJ1-1; CDR3 protein: CASSHTGGLTEAFF
V gene: TRBV2; clone size: .; J gene: TRBJ1-4; CDR3 protein: CASSRDRGPDEKLFF
V gene: TRBV7-9; clone size: .; J gene: TRBJ2-7; CDR3 protein: CASSSPLYGGGYEQYF
V gene: TRBV5-1; clone size: .; J gene: TRBJ1-6; CDR3 protein: CASRQGADSPLHF
V gene: TRBV10-2; clone size: .; J gene: TRBJ1-2; CDR3 protein: CASSESGSPNYGYTF